The TCR beta chain under discussion was sequenced for a study of Ad26.COV2.S vaccination and SARS-CoV-2 variants. Turning to the study itself: Donor joined the COV1001 Ad26.COV2.S trial arm. The authors gave Ad26.COV2.S intramuscularly, either once or twice 56 days apart. Regarding the study as a whole: TCR breadth and depth analyses may have underestimated total T cell responses. Vaccinees and placebo recipients showed similar non-spike TCR breadth.

V was clipped by 5 bases and J by 1 base; unmatched bases: 4. The CDR3 is 15 amino acids. Germline V gene data show CDR1 as LNHNV and CDR2 as YYDKDF (reference sequence). Sequencing used immunoSEQ multiplex PCR; TCRdb keeps in-frame clones, though not all of them. The sample records hundreds of thousands of clones, about nine tenths being singletons. The treatment denotes: some 20 received Ad26.COV2.S at low or high dose, single or two shots; about 5 received placebo; per-sample allocation not given. At day 63 after the first vaccine or placebo injection, samples were drawn. As for this clone: No antigen is known for it.

This TCR derives from a person between 18 and 65 years old who received the Ad26.COV2.S COVID-19 vaccine or a placebo. The sample was peripheral blood, taken in a trial of Ad26.COV2.S vaccine versus placebo. The V and J genes are TRBV15 and TRBJ2-3; 9 bases line up with TRBD2. CDR3 amino acids: CATSGRGGGTDTQYF. The DNA of the CDR3 is TGTGCCACCAGCGGGCGGGGGGGCGGCACAGATACGCAGTATTTT.